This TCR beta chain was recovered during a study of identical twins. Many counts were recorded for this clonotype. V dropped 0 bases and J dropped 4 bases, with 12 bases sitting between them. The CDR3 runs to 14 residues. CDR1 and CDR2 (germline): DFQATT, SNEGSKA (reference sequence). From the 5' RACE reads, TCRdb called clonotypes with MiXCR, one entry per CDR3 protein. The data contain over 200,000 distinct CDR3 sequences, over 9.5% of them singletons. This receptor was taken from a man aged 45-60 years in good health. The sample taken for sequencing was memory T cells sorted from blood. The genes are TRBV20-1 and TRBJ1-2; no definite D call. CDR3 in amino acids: CSARDARMTYGYTF. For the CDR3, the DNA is TGCAGTGCTAGAGATGCCAGGATGACCTATGGCTACACCTTC.